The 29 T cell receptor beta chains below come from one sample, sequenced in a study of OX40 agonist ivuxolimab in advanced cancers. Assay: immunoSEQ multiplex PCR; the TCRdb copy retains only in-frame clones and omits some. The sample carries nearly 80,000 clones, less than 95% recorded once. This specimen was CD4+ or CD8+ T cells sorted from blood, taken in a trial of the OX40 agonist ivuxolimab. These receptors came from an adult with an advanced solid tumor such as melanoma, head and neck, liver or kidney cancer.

The DNA of the CDR3 is TGTGCCAGCAGCCCGAAGGGAAATCCCTACGAGCAGTACGTC. Protein product: CASSPKGNPYEQYV. This chain uses TRBV14 with TRBJ2-7; D remains unclear. CDR1 is SGHDN and CDR2 is FVKESK in the germline V gene. Trimming took off 4 bases at V and 2 bases at J, with 12 bases between the two ends. The CDR3 has 14 residues.

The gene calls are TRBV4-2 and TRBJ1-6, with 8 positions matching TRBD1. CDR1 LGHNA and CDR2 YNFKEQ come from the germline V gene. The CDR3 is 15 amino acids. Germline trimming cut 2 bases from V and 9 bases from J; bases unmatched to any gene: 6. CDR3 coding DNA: TGTGCCAGCAGCCAACTGGACAGGGAAAGTTCACCCCTCCACTTT. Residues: CASSQLDRESSPLHF.

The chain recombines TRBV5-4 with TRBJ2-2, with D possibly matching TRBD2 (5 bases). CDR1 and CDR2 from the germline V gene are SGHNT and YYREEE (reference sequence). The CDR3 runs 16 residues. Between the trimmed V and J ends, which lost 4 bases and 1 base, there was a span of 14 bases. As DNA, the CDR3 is TGTGCCAGCAGCCCCCGGGAAAGCGGGAACACCGGGGAGCTGTTTTTT. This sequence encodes CASSPRESGNTGELFF.

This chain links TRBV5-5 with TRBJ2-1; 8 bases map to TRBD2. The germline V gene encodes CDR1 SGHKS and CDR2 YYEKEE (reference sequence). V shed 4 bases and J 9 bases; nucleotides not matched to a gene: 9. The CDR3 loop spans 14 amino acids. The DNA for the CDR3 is TGTGCCAGCAGCCTCACGACTAGCGAGACTGAGCAGTTCTTC. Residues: CASSLTTSETEQFF.

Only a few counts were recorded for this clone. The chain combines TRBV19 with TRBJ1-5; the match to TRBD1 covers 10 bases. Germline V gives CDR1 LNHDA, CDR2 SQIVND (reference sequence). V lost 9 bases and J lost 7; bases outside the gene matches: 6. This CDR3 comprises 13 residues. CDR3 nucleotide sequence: TGTGCCAGCGGGACAGGGGTCGAGCAGCCCCAGCATTTT. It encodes CASGTGVEQPQHF. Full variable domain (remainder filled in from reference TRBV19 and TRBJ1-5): DGGITQSPKYLFRKEGQNVTLSCEQNLNHDAMYWYRQDPGQGLRLIYYSQIVNDFQKGDIAEGYSVSREKKESFPLTVTSAQKNPTAFYLCASGTGVEQPQHFGDGTRLSIL.

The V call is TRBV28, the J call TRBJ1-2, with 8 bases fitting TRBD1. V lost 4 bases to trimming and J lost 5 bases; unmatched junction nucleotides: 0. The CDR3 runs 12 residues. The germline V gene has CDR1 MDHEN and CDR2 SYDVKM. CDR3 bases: TGTGCCAGCAGTTGGACAGGGTATGGCTACACCTTC. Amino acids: CASSWTGYGYTF.

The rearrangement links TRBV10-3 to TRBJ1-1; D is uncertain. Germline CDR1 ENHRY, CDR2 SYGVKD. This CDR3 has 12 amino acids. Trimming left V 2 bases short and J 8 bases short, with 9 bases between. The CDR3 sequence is CAISEVVGEAFF. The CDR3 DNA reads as TGTGCCATCAGTGAGGTCGTAGGGGAAGCTTTCTTT.

The CDR3 sequence is CAISGGQDGNTEAFF. The DNA of the CDR3 is TGTGCCATCAGTGGAGGTCAAGACGGGAACACTGAAGCTTTCTTT. The chain uses TRBV10-3 and TRBJ1-1; the D is unclear. Per germline, CDR1 ENHRY and CDR2 SYGVKD. The CDR3 is made up of 15 amino acids. V dropped 4 bases and J dropped 1 base, with 13 bases sitting between them.

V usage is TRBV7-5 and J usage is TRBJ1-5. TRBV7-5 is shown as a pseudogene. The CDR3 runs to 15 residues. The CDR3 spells CARSYGTDSNQPQHF. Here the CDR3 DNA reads TGTGCCAGAAGCTACGGGACGGATAGCAATCAGCCCCAGCATTTT.

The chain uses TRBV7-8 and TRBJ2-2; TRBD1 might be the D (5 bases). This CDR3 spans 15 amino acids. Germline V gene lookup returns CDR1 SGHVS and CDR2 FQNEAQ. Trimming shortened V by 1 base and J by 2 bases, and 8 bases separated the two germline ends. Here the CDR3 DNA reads TGTGCCAGCAGCTTAGGGGGCTTAAACACCGGGGAGCTGTTTTTT. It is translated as CASSLGGLNTGELFF. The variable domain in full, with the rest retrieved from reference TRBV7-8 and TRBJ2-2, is GAGVSQSPRYKVAKRGQDVALRCDPISGHVSLFWYQQALGQGPEFLTYFQNEAQLDKSGLPSDRFFAERPEGSVSTLKIQRTQQEDSAVYLCASSLGGLNTGELFFGEGSRLTVL.

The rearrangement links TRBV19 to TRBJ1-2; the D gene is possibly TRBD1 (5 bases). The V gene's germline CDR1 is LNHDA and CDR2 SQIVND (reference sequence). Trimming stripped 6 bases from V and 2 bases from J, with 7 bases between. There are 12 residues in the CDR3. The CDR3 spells CASSRQNYGYTF. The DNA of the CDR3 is TGTGCCAGTAGCCGACAGAACTATGGCTACACCTTC.

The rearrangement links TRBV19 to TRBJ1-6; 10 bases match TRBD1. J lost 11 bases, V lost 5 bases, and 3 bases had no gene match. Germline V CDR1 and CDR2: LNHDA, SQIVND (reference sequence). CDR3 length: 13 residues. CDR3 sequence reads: CASSSDRGTPLHF. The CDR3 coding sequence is TGTGCCAGTAGTTCGGACAGGGGGACACCCCTCCACTTT.

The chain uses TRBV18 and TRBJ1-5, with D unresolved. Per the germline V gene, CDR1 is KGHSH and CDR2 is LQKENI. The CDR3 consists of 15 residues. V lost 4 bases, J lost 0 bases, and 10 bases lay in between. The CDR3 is CASSLTTGSNQPQHF. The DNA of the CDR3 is TGTGCCAGCTCACTGACGACTGGTAGCAATCAGCCCCAGCATTTT.

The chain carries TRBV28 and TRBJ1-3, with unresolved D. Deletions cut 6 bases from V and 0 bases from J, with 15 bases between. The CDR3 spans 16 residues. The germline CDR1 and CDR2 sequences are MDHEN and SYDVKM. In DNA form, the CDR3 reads TGTGCCAGCAGCCGCACATGGAGGCTCTCTGGAAACACCATATATTTT. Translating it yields CASSRTWRLSGNTIYF. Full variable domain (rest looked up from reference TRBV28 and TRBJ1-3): DVKVTQSSRYLVKRTGEKVFLECVQDMDHENMFWYRQDPGLGLRLIYFSYDVKMKEKGDIPEGYSVSREKKERFSLILESASTNQTSMYLCASSRTWRLSGNTIYFGEGSWLTVV.

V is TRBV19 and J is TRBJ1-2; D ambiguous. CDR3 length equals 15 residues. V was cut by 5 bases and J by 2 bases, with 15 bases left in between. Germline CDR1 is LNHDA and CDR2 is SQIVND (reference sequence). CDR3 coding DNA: TGTGCCAGTAGTCCCTCCCTGGTGGCAAACTATGGCTACACCTTC. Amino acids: CASSPSLVANYGYTF.

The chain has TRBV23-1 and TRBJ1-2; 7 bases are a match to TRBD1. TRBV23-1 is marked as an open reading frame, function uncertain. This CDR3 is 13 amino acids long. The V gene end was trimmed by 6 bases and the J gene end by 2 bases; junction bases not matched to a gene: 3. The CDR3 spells CASSRQGNYGYTF. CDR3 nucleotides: TGCGCCAGCAGCCGACAGGGAAACTATGGCTACACCTTC.

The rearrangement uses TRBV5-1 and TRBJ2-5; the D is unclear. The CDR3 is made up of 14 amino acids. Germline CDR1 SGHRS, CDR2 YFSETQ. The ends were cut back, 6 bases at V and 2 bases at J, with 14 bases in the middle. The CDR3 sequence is CASTISQGQETQYF. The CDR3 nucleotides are TGCGCCAGCACTATCTCCCAAGGACAAGAGACCCAGTACTTC.

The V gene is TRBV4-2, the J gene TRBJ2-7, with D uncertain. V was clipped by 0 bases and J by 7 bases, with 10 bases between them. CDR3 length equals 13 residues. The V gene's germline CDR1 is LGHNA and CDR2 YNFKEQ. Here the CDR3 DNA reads TGTGCCAGCAGCCAAGACCCCTTTACGGAGCAGTACGTC. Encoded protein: CASSQDPFTEQYV.

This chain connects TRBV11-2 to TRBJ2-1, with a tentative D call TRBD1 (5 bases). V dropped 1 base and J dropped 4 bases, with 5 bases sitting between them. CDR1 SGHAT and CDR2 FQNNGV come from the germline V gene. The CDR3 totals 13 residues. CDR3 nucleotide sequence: TGTGCCAGCAGCTTAGGGACATACAATGAGCAGTTCTTC. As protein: CASSLGTYNEQFF. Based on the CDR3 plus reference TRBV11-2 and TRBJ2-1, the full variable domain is EAGVAQSPRYKIIEKRQSVAFWCNPISGHATLYWYQQILGQGPKLLIQFQNNGVVDDSQLPKDRFSAERLKGVDSTLKIQPAKLEDSAVYLCASSLGTYNEQFFGPGTRLTVL.

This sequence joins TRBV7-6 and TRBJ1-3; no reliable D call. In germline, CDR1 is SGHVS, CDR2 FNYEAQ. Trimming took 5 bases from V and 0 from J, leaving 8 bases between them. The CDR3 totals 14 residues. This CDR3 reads CASSLVSSGNTIYF. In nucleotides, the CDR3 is TGTGCCAGCAGCCTAGTGAGCTCTGGAAACACCATATATTTT.

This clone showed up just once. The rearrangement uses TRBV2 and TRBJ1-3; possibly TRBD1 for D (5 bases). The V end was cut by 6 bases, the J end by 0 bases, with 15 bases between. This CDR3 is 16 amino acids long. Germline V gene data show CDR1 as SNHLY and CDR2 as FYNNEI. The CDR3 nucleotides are TGTGCCAGCAGCATCCCCGGACACCCCTCTGGAAACACCATATATTTT. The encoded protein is CASSIPGHPSGNTIYF.

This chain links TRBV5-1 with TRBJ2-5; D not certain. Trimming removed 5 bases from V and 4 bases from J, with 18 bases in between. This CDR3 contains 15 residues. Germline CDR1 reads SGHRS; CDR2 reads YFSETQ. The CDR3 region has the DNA TGCGCCAGCAGTCAACTGGGCCAATCCCCAGAGACCCAGTACTTC. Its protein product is CASSQLGQSPETQYF. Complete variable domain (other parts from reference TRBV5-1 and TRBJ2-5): KAGVTQTPRYLIKTRGQQVTLSCSPISGHRSVSWYQQTPGQGLQFLFEYFSETQRNKGNFPGRFSGRQFSNSRSEMNVSTLELGDSALYLCASSQLGQSPETQYFGPGTRLLVL.

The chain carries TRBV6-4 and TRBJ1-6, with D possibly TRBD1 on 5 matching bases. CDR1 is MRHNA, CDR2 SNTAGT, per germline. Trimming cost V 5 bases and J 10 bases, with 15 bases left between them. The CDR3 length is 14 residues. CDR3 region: CASSLGPSGSPLHF. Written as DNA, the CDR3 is TGTGCCAGCAGTCTGGGGCCCTCAGGGTCACCCCTCCACTTT.

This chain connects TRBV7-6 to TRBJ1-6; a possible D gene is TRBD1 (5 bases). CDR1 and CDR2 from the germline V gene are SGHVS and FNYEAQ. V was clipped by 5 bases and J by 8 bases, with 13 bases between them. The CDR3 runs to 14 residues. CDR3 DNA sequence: TGTGCCAGCAGCCGAGACGGGGGGGATTCACCCCTCCACTTT. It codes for CASSRDGGDSPLHF. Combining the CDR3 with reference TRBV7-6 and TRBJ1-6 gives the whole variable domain GAGVSQSPRYKVTKRGQDVALRCDPISGHVSLYWYRQALGQGPEFLTYFNYEAQQDKSGLPNDRFSAERPEGSISTLTIQRTEQRDSAMYRCASSRDGGDSPLHFGNGTRLTVT.

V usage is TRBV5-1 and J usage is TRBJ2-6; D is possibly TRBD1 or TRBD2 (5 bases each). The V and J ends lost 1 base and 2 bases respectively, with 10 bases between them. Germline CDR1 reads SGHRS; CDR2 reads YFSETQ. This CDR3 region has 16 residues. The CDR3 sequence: CASSLNGAPGANVLTF. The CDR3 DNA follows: TGCGCCAGCAGCTTGAACGGGGCTCCTGGGGCCAACGTCCTGACTTTC.

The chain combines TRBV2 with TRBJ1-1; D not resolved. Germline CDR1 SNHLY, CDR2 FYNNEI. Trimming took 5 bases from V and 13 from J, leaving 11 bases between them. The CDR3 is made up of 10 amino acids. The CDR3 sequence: CASSLGRLFF. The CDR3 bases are TGTGCCAGCAGTTTGGGCCGCCTTTTCTTT.

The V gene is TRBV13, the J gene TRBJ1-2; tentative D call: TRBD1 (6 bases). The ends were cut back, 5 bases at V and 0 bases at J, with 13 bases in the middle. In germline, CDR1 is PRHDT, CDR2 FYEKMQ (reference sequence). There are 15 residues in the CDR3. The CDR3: CASSRRQASNYGYTF. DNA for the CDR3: TGTGCCAGCAGCCGAAGACAGGCATCTAACTATGGCTACACCTTC.

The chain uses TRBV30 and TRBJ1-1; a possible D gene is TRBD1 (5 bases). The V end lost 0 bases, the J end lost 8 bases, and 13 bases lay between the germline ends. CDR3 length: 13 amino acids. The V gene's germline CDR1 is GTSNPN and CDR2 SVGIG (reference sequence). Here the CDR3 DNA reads TGTGCCTGGAGTGTAAGCCAGGGAACCGAAGCTTTCTTT. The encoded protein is CAWSVSQGTEAFF.

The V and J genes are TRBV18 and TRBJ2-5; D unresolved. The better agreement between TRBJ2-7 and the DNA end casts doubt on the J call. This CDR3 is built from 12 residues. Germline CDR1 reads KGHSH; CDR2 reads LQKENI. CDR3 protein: CASSPQSYEQYF. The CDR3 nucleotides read TGTGCCAGCTCACCACAATCCTACGAGCAGTACTTC.